This T cell receptor beta chain originates from a study of T cells in Graves' hyperthyroidism and ophthalmopathy. The patients, who ranged from 18 to 65 in age, presented with newly diagnosed hyperthyroidism lasting under 2 months. This clonotype was detected many times. Its antigen is still unknown. Regarding the study as a whole: Most thyroid clonotypes expanded above 0.001 appeared in blood too.

Amplified regions were TCR beta CDR3 sequences from RNA transcripts. During a first-round RT-PCR of the TCR CDR3, the HTBI primer set was used. One entry per CDR3 protein, called by TCRdb with MiXCR from the multiplex PCR reads. In the table there are just over 550,000 distinct CDR3 sequences, 46% of which are singletons. The CDR3 length is 14 residues. Trimming left V 8 bases short and J 0 bases short, with 8 bases between. Germline values: CDR1 SGHTA, CDR2 FQGNSA. The sequence was obtained from a woman aged 18 to 35 with Graves' hyperthyroidism. The chain joins TRBV7-2 to TRBJ2-6; no definite D call. Material: peripheral blood or thyroid tissue (not recorded which). CDR3 residues: CASGFSSGANVLTF. The CDR3 DNA reads as TGTGCCAGCGGGTTTTCCTCTGGGGCCAACGTCCTGACTTTC. Full variable domain (remainder filled in from reference TRBV7-2 and TRBJ2-6): GAGVSQSPSNKVTEKGKDVELRCDPISGHTALYWYRQSLGQGLEFLIYFQGNSAPDKSGLPSDRFSAERTGGSVSTLTIQRTQQEDSAVYLCASGFSSGANVLTFGAGSRLTVL.